Below are 19 T cell receptor beta chains sequenced from a single sample in a study of CD8 T cells in Susac syndrome. An input of 0.5 to 1 ug of RNA was subjected to reverse transcription using random hexamers. TCRdb analysed the immunoSEQ multiplex PCR reads with MiXCR anew, one entry per CDR3 protein. The sample has about 300,000 distinct CDR3 sequences, 90% to 95% seen once; the top ten hold roughly 0.059%. Sequenced material: CD4+ T cells from PBMCs. All receptors derive from a human donor with multiple sclerosis.

J is TRBJ2-4 and V is TRBV30; D is undetermined. CDR1 GTSNPN and CDR2 SVGIG come from the germline V gene (reference sequence). Trimming removed 1 base at V and 6 bases at J, with 4 bases between. The CDR3 contains 11 residues. DNA of the CDR3: TGTGCCTGGAGTGAGGCAAACATTCAGTACTTC. Encoded protein: CAWSEANIQYF.

The V and J genes are TRBV7-2 and TRBJ2-1, with D perhaps matching TRBD2 (6 bases). This CDR3 contains 12 residues. Between the trimmed V and J ends, which lost 5 bases and 7 bases, there was a span of 9 bases. Germline CDR1 SGHTA, CDR2 FQGNSA. The CDR3 DNA sequence: TGTGCCAGCAGCGGAGGAGGGAATGAGCAGTTCTTC. It specifies CASSGGGNEQFF.

V is TRBV6-1 and J is TRBJ1-5, with D perhaps matching TRBD1 (5 bases). V was shortened by 6 bases and J by 5 bases, with 11 bases between the two germline ends. The CDR3 is 13 amino acids. Germline V gene data show CDR1 as MNHNS and CDR2 as SASEGT. The CDR3 DNA reads TGTGCCAGCAGCATTGGGGGTTATCAGCCCCAGCATTTT. Its translation: CASSIGGYQPQHF.

This clonotype was picked up one time. This sequence joins TRBV19 and TRBJ1-1, with D uncertain. CDR1 is LNHDA and CDR2 is SQIVND in the germline V gene (reference sequence). V dropped 3 bases and J dropped 4 bases, with 9 bases sitting between them. The CDR3 loop spans 13 amino acids. The CDR3 DNA is TGTGCCAGTAGTATGTCCAGGCTCACTGAAGCTTTCTTT. It codes for CASSMSRLTEAFF. The full variable domain, with the rest looked up from reference TRBV19 and TRBJ1-1, is DGGITQSPKYLFRKEGQNVTLSCEQNLNHDAMYWYRQDPGQGLRLIYYSQIVNDFQKGDIAEGYSVSREKKESFPLTVTSAQKNPTAFYLCASSMSRLTEAFFGQGTRLTVV.

DNA for the CDR3: TGTGCCACCAGCAGAGGATCAATTGCGGAATTAGTAACCGGGGAGCTGTTTTTT. Translating gives CATSRGSIAELVTGELFF. V and J are TRBV15 and TRBJ2-2; D gene ambiguous. V was shortened by 1 base and J by 5 bases, with 20 bases between the two germline ends. Germline V gene data show CDR1 as LNHNV and CDR2 as YYDKDF (reference sequence). The CDR3 is 18 amino acids.

The chain employs TRBV6-2 or TRBV6-3 and TRBJ2-7; D unresolved. Looked up from germline, CDR1 is MNHEY and CDR2 is SVGEGT. The CDR3 contains 17 residues. Trimming took off 4 bases at V and 7 bases at J, with 26 bases between the two ends. CDR3 nucleotides: TGTGCCAGCAGTTCCCCTTTTCTTGACACGTCTCCTGAGGAGCAGTACTTC. It yields the protein CASSSPFLDTSPEEQYF.

This clonotype was counted once. V gene TRBV3-1 combines with J gene TRBJ2-1, with 13 bases fitting TRBD2. V shed 4 bases and J 4 bases; nucleotides not matched to a gene: 4. The CDR3 length is 16 residues. Germline CDR1 and CDR2: LGHDT and YNNKEL (reference sequence). CDR3 nucleotides: TGTGCCAGCAGCCGACAGGGACTAGCGGGATACAATGAGCAGTTCTTC. It is translated as CASSRQGLAGYNEQFF.

This rearrangement joins TRBV24-1 to TRBJ2-3; 9 nucleotides agree with TRBD2. V trimming: 3 bases; J trimming: 5 bases; junction bases outside the gene matches: 5. The length of the CDR3 is 15 residues. CDR1 and CDR2 from the germline V gene are KGHDR and SFDVKD. The chain's CDR3 is CATSDPGLAKDTQYF. CDR3 nucleotides: TGTGCCACCAGTGATCCCGGACTAGCGAAAGATACGCAGTATTTT.

This chain links TRBV5-1 with TRBJ2-3; the D is unclear. The CDR3 runs 14 residues. V was pared by 5 bases and J by 4 bases, with 14 bases between. From germline, CDR1 is SGHRS and CDR2 YFSETQ. Written as DNA, the CDR3 is TGCGCCAGCAGGCTCCAAGAGGTTTCAGATACGCAGTATTTT. Residues: CASRLQEVSDTQYF. The full variable domain, rest sourced from reference TRBV5-1 and TRBJ2-3, is KAGVTQTPRYLIKTRGQQVTLSCSPISGHRSVSWYQQTPGQGLQFLFEYFSETQRNKGNFPGRFSGRQFSNSRSEMNVSTLELGDSALYLCASRLQEVSDTQYFGPGTRLTVL.

The J gene is TRBJ2-1, the V gene TRBV10-2; TRBD2 matches at 8 bases. The CDR3 has 14 residues. Germline V gene data show CDR1 as WSHSY and CDR2 as SAAADI. V shed 6 bases, J shed 3 bases, and the junction held 4 bases outside the gene matches. CDR3 amino acids: CASRVAGNYNEQFF. The CDR3 DNA reads TGCGCCAGCAGGGTAGCGGGGAACTACAATGAGCAGTTCTTC.

V and J are TRBV6-2 or TRBV6-3 and TRBJ2-7, with D possibly TRBD2 on 6 matching bases. In germline, CDR1 is MNHEY, CDR2 SVGEGT. CDR3 length: 16 residues. With 0 bases removed from V and 0 bases from J, the gap between germline ends came to 12 bases. CDR3 in amino acids: CASSYSRGRSSYEQYF. For the CDR3, the DNA is TGTGCCAGCAGTTACTCACGGGGGAGAAGCTCCTACGAGCAGTACTTC.

The gene calls are TRBV19 and TRBJ1-5, with 11 bases lining up with TRBD1. The germline gives CDR1 LNHDA, CDR2 SQIVND (reference sequence). V lost 3 bases, J lost 0 bases, and 7 bases stayed unmatched. The CDR3 is 18 amino acids. This chain's CDR3 is CASSIRTGGRYSNQPQHF. Here the CDR3 DNA reads TGTGCCAGTAGTATCCGGACAGGGGGCCGATATAGCAATCAGCCCCAGCATTTT.

The chain links TRBV9 to TRBJ2-1, with no clear D. Germline V gene sequence: CDR1 SGDLS, CDR2 YYNGEE. V lost 0 bases and J lost 7, with 8 bases in between. This CDR3 has 13 residues. The CDR3 DNA reads TGTGCCAGCAGCGTAGAGTCAAGGAATGAGCAGTTCTTC. This gives the protein CASSVESRNEQFF.

This chain uses TRBV11-2 with TRBJ2-7, with no clear D. CDR1 SGHAT and CDR2 FQNNGV come from the germline V gene. Between the trimmed V and J ends, which lost 5 bases and 6 bases, there was a span of 20 bases. The CDR3 is made up of 15 amino acids. The CDR3: CASSLSGGRISEQYF. CDR3 bases: TGTGCCAGCAGCCTGTCCGGCGGCAGGATATCCGAGCAGTACTTC.

V is TRBV6-5 and J is TRBJ1-5; D is uncertain. This CDR3 spans 15 amino acids. Germline CDR1 and CDR2: MNHEY and SVGAGI. Trimming left V 9 bases short and J 0 bases short, with 15 bases between. The CDR3 DNA follows: TGTGCCAGTAAAGACAAACGGTATAGCAATCAGCCCCAGCATTTT. It yields the protein CASKDKRYSNQPQHF.

The rearrangement joins TRBV12-3 or TRBV12-4 to TRBJ1-2, with D possibly being TRBD1 (5 bases). The V end lost 7 bases, the J end lost 7 bases, and 10 bases lay between the germline ends. The CDR3 runs to 11 residues. The chain's CDR3 is CASTRGGGYTF. In nucleotides, the CDR3 is TGTGCCAGCACCCGGGGGGGTGGCTACACCTTC.

The chain has TRBV5-1 and TRBJ1-3; no definite D call. The CDR3 contains 17 residues. In germline, CDR1 is SGHRS, CDR2 YFSETQ. V gave up 3 bases and J gave up 1 base, with 17 bases separating them. The CDR3 DNA reads TGCGCCAGCAGCTCAAGACCCGGACGGAATTCTGGAAACACCATATATTTT. Its translation is CASSSRPGRNSGNTIYF. The full variable domain, its missing parts supplied by reference TRBV5-1 and TRBJ1-3, is KAGVTQTPRYLIKTRGQQVTLSCSPISGHRSVSWYQQTPGQGLQFLFEYFSETQRNKGNFPGRFSGRQFSNSRSEMNVSTLELGDSALYLCASSSRPGRNSGNTIYFGEGSWLTVV.

The V gene is TRBV12-3 or TRBV12-4, the J gene TRBJ1-6; D is perhaps TRBD1 (5 bases). The CDR3 is made up of 13 amino acids. V was trimmed by 7 bases and J by 8 bases, leaving 12 bases between them. The CDR3 region is CASTLGRDSPLHF. As DNA, the CDR3 is TGTGCCAGCACCCTGGGACGAGATTCACCCCTCCACTTT.

The chain links TRBV9 to TRBJ2-7; 9 positions match TRBD1. The CDR3 is 16 amino acids. Germline CDR1 reads SGDLS; CDR2 reads YYNGEE. Trimming removed 0 bases from V and 4 bases from J; junction bases left unmatched: 8. The CDR3 spells CASSVGLGTGSYEQYF. The CDR3 coding sequence is TGTGCCAGCAGCGTAGGTTTAGGGACAGGGAGTTACGAGCAGTACTTC. The full variable domain, completed using reference TRBV9 and TRBJ2-7, is DSGVTQTPKHLITATGQRVTLRCSPRSGDLSVYWYQQSLDQGLQFLIQYYNGEERAKGNILERFSAQQFPDLHSELNLSSLELGDSALYFCASSVGLGTGSYEQYFGPGTRLTVT.